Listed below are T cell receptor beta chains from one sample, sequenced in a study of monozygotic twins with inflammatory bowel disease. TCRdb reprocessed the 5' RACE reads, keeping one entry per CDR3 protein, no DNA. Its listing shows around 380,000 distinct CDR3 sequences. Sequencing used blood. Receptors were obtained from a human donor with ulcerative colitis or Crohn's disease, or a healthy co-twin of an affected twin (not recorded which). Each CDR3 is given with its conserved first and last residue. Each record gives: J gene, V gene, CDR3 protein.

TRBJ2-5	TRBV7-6	CASSLSQGAKTQYF
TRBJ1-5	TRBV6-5	CASSYGHASNQPQHF
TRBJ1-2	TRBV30	CAWRSGSYGYTF
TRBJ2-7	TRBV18	CASSPPVTYEQYF
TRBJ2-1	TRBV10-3	CAISTSDRINEQFF
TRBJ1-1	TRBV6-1	CASRPGVSNTEAFF
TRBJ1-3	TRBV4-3	CASSQDTAGNTIYF
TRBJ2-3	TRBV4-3	CASSQLPQGRSTDTQYF
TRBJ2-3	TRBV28	CASSFLQGTDTQYF
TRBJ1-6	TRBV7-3	CASSLNDRGNSPLHF
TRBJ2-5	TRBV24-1	CATSDRTGRVETQYF
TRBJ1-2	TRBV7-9	CASSPWGPGGYTF
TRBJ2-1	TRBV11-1	CASTQRRWVEQFF